A selection of T cell receptor beta chains follows, all from one sample in a study of blood T cell repertoires in COVID-19. Clones were sequenced by immunoSEQ multiplex PCR, and TCRdb holds only the in-frame ones, with some missing. The table shows 130,000 to 150,000 clones, with 65% to 85% occurring only once. The sample taken for sequencing was peripheral blood. These receptors were obtained from a man aged 45 to 65 with active or convalescent COVID-19. CDR3s leave out the opening cysteine and the closing phenylalanine or tryptophan.

>TRBJ1-5|TRBV28
ASSPGLGNQPQH
>TRBJ2-7|TRBV6-4
ASSIQY
>TRBJ1-4|TRBV10-3
AIRDRGNEKLF
>TRBJ1-5|TRBV12-3/TRBV12-4
ASSFGGGQPQH
>TRBJ2-3|TRBV5-1
ASSLFGLPGTDTQY
>TRBJ1-3|TRBV27
ASSPRGVAGNTIY
>TRBJ2-5|TRBV28
ASSLLARGAQETQY
>TRBJ2-6|TRBV7-3
ASSLEGATGANVLT
>TRBJ2-1|TRBV28
ASSRPLYNEQF
>TRBJ2-7|TRBV19
ASSIGHGYEQY
>TRBJ2-1|TRBV12-3/TRBV12-4
ASTNSGREQF
>TRBJ1-3|TRBV28
ASSRIMSSGNTIY
>TRBJ2-7|TRBV28
ASSTGTSGMYEQY
>TRBJ1-1|TRBV18
ASSPPSRQGNTEAF
>TRBJ1-4|TRBV5-4
ASNRGGGNNEKLF